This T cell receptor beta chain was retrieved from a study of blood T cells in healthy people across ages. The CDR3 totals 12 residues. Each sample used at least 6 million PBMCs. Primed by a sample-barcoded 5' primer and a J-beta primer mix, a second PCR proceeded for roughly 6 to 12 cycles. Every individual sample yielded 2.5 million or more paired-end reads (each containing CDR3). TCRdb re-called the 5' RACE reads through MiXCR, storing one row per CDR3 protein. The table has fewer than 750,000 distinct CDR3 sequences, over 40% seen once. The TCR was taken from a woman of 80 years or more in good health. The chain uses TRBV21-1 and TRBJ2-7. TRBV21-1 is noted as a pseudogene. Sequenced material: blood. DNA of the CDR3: TGTGCCAGCAGCAAACCTGCGGACGAGCAGTACTTC. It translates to CASSKPADEQYF.